This note documents a single T cell receptor (beta chain) sequence. The antigen it binds to is not known. Base qualities are not at hand, and no much larger clone is one base apart. Receptor libraries were prepared by the immunoSEQ multiplex PCR assay. Imported from immuneACCESS, the table was reduced by TCRdb to in-frame sequences with V and J called. These copies leave out some clones; in studies compared against another copy, an unresolved V gene accounts for under half, and the cause of the remainder is not known. This sample gives more than 65,000 clones in total; roughly nine tenths of them show up just once. The top ten clones comprise roughly 0.38% of the sample. These data belong to a study of technical replicates of blood from a handful of donors listed by TCRdb under 2017. The germline V and J ends show losses of 5 bases and 4 bases respectively, and no gene match explains 10 bases of the junction. The CDR3 has 17 amino acids, counting the end cysteine and phenylalanine. The retained sequence is limited to the CDR3, 51 bases, with the frame set at the first base. The germline V gene specifies SGHVS as CDR1 and FNYEAQ as CDR2.

The specimen was T cells isolated from PBMCs. The TCR comes from a human donor in good health. Some clones in this sample may be carry-over from other donors' samples. Recombination joined TRBV7-6 with TRBJ2-4; 11 of the junction bases match TRBD2. The DNA is as follows: TGTGCCAGCAGCCAGAGACTAGCGGGGAACCTTAAAAACATTCAGTACTTC. It encodes CASSQRLAGNLKNIQYF.